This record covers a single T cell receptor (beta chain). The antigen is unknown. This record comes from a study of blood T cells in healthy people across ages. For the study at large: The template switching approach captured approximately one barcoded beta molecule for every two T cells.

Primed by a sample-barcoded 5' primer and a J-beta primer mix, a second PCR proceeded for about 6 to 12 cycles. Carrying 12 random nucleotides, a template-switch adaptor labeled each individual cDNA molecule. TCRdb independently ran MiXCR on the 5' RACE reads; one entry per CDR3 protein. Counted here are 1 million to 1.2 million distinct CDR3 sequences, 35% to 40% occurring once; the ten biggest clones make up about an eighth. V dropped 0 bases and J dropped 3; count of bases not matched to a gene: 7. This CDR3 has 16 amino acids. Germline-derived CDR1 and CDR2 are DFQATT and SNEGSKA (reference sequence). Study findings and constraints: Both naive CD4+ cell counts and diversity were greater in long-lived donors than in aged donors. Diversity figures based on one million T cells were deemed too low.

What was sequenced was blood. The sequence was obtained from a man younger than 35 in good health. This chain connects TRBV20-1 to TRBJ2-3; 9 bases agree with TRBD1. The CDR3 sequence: CSAREAGQGETDTQYF. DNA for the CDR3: TGCAGTGCTAGAGAAGCGGGACAGGGAGAAACAGATACGCAGTATTTT.